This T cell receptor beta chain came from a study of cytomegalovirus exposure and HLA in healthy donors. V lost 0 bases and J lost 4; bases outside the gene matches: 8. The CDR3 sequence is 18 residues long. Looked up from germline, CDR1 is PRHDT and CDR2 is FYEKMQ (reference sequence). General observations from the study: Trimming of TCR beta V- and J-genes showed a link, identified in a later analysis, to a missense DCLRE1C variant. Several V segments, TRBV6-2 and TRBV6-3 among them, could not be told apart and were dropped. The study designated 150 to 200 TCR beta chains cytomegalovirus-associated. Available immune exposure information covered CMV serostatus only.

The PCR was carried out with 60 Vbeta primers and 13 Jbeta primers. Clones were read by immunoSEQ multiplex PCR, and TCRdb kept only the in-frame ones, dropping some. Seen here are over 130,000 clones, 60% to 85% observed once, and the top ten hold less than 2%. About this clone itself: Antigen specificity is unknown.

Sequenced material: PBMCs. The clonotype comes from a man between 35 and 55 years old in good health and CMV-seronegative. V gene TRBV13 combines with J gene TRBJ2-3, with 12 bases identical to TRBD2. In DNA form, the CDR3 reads TGTGCCAGCAGCTTAGGGGGACTAGCGGGCCCTAGTGCAGATACGCAGTATTTT. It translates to CASSLGGLAGPSADTQYF.